This TCR beta chain was obtained from a study of blood T cell repertoires in COVID-19. Overall study: Sample material is recorded as cDNA or gDNA derived from T cells, B-cell-depleted T cells, or PBMCs.

The cohort comprised adults aged about 18 to 89 years residing in some 24 US areas. Clinical history as reported by participants underpinned cohort assignment. As handled by the study authors: Using reference gene primer amplification, nucleated cell counts were estimated. The table came from immunoSEQ multiplex PCR; TCRdb's copy has only in-frame clones and leaves some out. Clone size and V and J calls were adopted from that table, with D and trimming inferred from the DNA. The sample shows roughly 230,000 clones, approximately 83% of them seen only once. Looked up from germline, CDR1 is LGHNT and CDR2 is FRNRAP. Germline trimming cut 0 bases from V and 1 base from J; bases unmatched to any gene: 10. The CDR3 spans 19 residues.

This chain uses TRBV12-5 with TRBJ2-7; TRBD1 matches at 12 bases. Sequencing input: PBMCs or T cells enriched from blood (not recorded which). The clonotype was recovered from a middle-aged man who had recovered from COVID-19. The CDR3 DNA follows: TGTGCTAGTGGTTTGGTGGGAGGGACAGGGGGCCTCCCTTCCTACGAGCAGTACTTC. Residues: CASGLVGGTGGLPSYEQYF.